This is a list of T cell receptor beta chains from one sample in a study of spatial heterogeneity in lung cancer. Using its own MiXCR run on the 5' RACE reads, TCRdb lists one record per CDR3 protein. The table has nearly 1,500 distinct CDR3 sequences, roughly 8.9% seen once. This sample comprised lung tumor tissue, obtained at surgery. All receptors come from a male donor with early-stage non-small cell lung cancer. CDR3s include the opening cysteine and the closing phenylalanine or tryptophan. A D gene is named only where the DNA matches it firmly. The size of a clone is reported for some rows only, either as once, few or many, or as a class for expanded clones.

v_call: TRBV6-5; d_call: .; clone_size: medium-sized; j_call: TRBJ2-7; cdr3_aa: CASRGTASTYEQYF; cdr3_nt: TGTGCCAGCAGGGGAACAGCGTCGACCTACGAGCAGTACTTC
v_call: TRBV28; d_call: .; clone_size: large; j_call: TRBJ1-2; cdr3_aa: CASRLTDGLGYTF; cdr3_nt: TGTGCCAGCAGATTGACAGACGGGTTGGGCTACACCTTC
v_call: TRBV10-3; d_call: TRBD2; clone_size: medium-sized; j_call: TRBJ2-7; cdr3_aa: CAIGRESNYEQYF; cdr3_nt: TGTGCCATCGGGAGGGAGAGCAACTACGAGCAGTACTTC
v_call: TRBV18; d_call: TRBD2; clone_size: many; j_call: TRBJ2-1; cdr3_aa: CASSPEAGGDNEQFF; cdr3_nt: TGTGCCAGCTCACCAGAAGCGGGAGGTGACAATGAGCAGTTCTTC
v_call: TRBV7-8; d_call: .; clone_size: medium-sized; j_call: TRBJ1-1; cdr3_aa: CASSLGQNTEAFF; cdr3_nt: TGTGCCAGCAGCTTGGGACAGAACACTGAAGCTTTCTTT
v_call: TRBV5-4; d_call: .; clone_size: many; j_call: TRBJ2-5; cdr3_aa: CASSSPTGPAETQYF; cdr3_nt: TGTGCCAGCAGCTCCCCTACAGGGCCCGCGGAGACCCAGTACTTC
v_call: TRBV5-6; d_call: .; clone_size: many; j_call: TRBJ2-7; cdr3_aa: CASSLGAFTYEQYF; cdr3_nt: TGTGCCAGCAGCTTGGGGGCATTCACCTACGAGCAGTACTTC
v_call: TRBV5-8; d_call: .; clone_size: medium-sized; j_call: TRBJ2-7; cdr3_aa: CASGPGGLSEQYF; cdr3_nt: TGTGCCAGCGGTCCCGGGGGGCTAAGCGAGCAGTACTTC
v_call: TRBV29-1; d_call: TRBD1; clone_size: medium-sized; j_call: TRBJ2-1; cdr3_aa: CSVENPDRSSYNEQFF; cdr3_nt: TGCAGCGTTGAAAACCCGGACAGGAGCTCCTACAATGAGCAGTTCTTC
v_call: TRBV6-5; d_call: TRBD2; clone_size: medium-sized; j_call: TRBJ2-3; cdr3_aa: CASSITSGGTQYF; cdr3_nt: TGTGCCAGCAGCATAACTAGCGGCGGTACGCAGTATTTT
v_call: TRBV6-5; d_call: .; clone_size: medium-sized; j_call: TRBJ2-5; cdr3_aa: CASSYDDSALQETQYF; cdr3_nt: TGTGCCAGCAGTTACGACGACAGCGCCCTCCAAGAGACCCAGTACTTC
v_call: TRBV25-1; d_call: TRBD1; clone_size: .; j_call: TRBJ1-5; cdr3_aa: CASSAQGGQPQHF; cdr3_nt: TGTGCCAGCAGTGCACAGGGGGGTCAGCCCCAGCATTTT
v_call: TRBV15; d_call: .; clone_size: medium-sized; j_call: TRBJ2-7; cdr3_aa: CATSRGFSDEQYF; cdr3_nt: TGTGCCACCAGCAGAGGGTTTAGTGACGAGCAGTACTTC
v_call: TRBV2; d_call: .; clone_size: .; j_call: TRBJ2-2; cdr3_aa: CASTMDGANTGELFF; cdr3_nt: TGTGCCAGCACTATGGACGGCGCGAACACCGGGGAGCTGTTTTTT
v_call: TRBV7-3; d_call: TRBD2; clone_size: medium-sized; j_call: TRBJ2-1; cdr3_aa: CASSFQAGGISLEQFF; cdr3_nt: TGTGCCAGCAGCTTCCAAGCGGGAGGGATCTCCTTGGAGCAGTTCTTC
v_call: TRBV29-1; d_call: .; clone_size: few; j_call: TRBJ1-1; cdr3_aa: CSVAQGGTEAFF; cdr3_nt: TGCAGCGTTGCCCAGGGAGGCACTGAAGCTTTCTTT